The clone carrying this TCR beta chain was detected only a few times. Its antigen is as yet unknown. This entry belongs to a study of T cells after yellow fever vaccination. At the level of the study: With SMART-Seq v4 Ultra Low Input, the fractions containing low cell numbers were prepared.

TCRdb independently ran MiXCR on the 5' RACE reads; one entry per CDR3 protein. The sample consists of a few hundred thousand distinct CDR3 sequences, about 6% of them appearing once. General study points: The secondary response was weaker but peaked faster, day 5 versus 15.

This CDR3 is 13 amino acids long. Per the germline V gene, CDR1 is SGHTA and CDR2 is FQGNSA. Trimming cost V 5 bases and J 5 bases; bases outside gene matches: 4. This clonotype was sampled from a man aged 30-40 years who received the YFV17D yellow fever vaccine. The rearrangement uses TRBV7-2 and TRBJ1-2, with 8 bases fitting TRBD1. The source was PBMCs, collected 5 days after the yellow fever booster vaccination. CDR3 sequence (DNA): TGTGCCAGCAGCCAGGGGGCAGGGTATGGCTACACCTTC. Its protein is CASSQGAGYGYTF.